The T cell receptor beta chain under discussion was sequenced for a study of shared clonotypes between healthy human individuals. CDR1 and CDR2 (germline): SQVTM, ANQGSEA. This CDR3 is built from 11 residues. The V end lost 3 bases, the J end lost 6 bases, and 7 bases lay between the germline ends. Of note for this clone: No antigen is known for it.

General study findings and limits: Sequencing depth was a factor that was expected to affect clonotype sharing among donors.

On sorted subsets, replicate PCRs used 200 to 250 ng DNA, or about 30,000 T cell genomes. TCRdb's copy holds only in-frame clones and misses some; the assay was immunoSEQ multiplex PCR. The sample holds millions of clones, roughly 96% seen once. V and J are TRBV29-1 and TRBJ2-3; D gene unclear. The sequencing sample was made of naive CD4+ T cells sorted from blood. This sample's subset: CD45RA+ positively selected. The origin of this receptor is a man aged 18 to 29 in good health. The CDR3 DNA reads TGCAGCGTTGAGTTGGGTGATACGCAGTATTTT. Protein: CSVELGDTQYF.